The T cell receptor beta chain under discussion was sequenced for a study of cytomegalovirus exposure and HLA in healthy donors. Whole-study findings and limits: Usually a TCR sequence was rare, but some public TCRs were found in many donors. Three CMV-associated chains proved CMV antigen-specific in vitro.

With 60 Vbeta and 13 Jbeta primers, the PCR was carried out. The data were produced by immunoSEQ multiplex PCR, yet TCRdb's version contains in-frame clones alone and is incomplete. The table has around 100,000 clones, around 64% seen once. V gave up 2 bases and J gave up 7 bases; unmatched junction bases: 8. CDR3 length equals 15 residues. Germline assignment: CDR1 KGHSH and CDR2 LQKENI. A word on this clone: The antigen remains unidentified.

This TCR came from a young man in good health and CMV-seropositive. The chain couples TRBV18 to TRBJ2-1, with 7 bases that match TRBD1. Sequences were obtained from PBMCs. CDR3 DNA sequence: TGTGCCAGCTCACCAGTAGAGGGGGCAAGGAATGAGCAGTTCTTC. Its translation: CASSPVEGARNEQFF.